This T cell receptor beta chain was observed in a study of PD-1 blockade in classical Hodgkin lymphoma. The assay was immunoSEQ multiplex PCR, and TCRdb's table has in-frame clones only and misses some. The sample gives roughly 20,000 clones, 70% to 80% of which show up once; about a fifth is in the top ten. This sample's time point: cycle 4 day 1 (C4D1), after five to seven weeks of nivolumab. Exposure to brentuximab vedotin varied, and each patient had relapsed following autologous stem cell transplantation. This clone appeared a few times. CDR3 length equals 12 residues. The V gene's germline CDR1 is SQVTM and CDR2 ANQGSEA. Trimming stripped 5 bases from V and 4 bases from J, with 12 bases between.

The sequencing used peripheral blood mononuclear cells (PBMCs), collected before the fourth cycle of nivolumab. This sequence was found in a human donor with classical Hodgkin lymphoma. The V gene is TRBV29-1, the J gene TRBJ2-7; weak D call: TRBD1 (6 bases). The CDR3 region is CSVLRDTYEQYF. CDR3 nucleotides: TGCAGCGTTCTACGGGACACTTACGAGCAGTACTTC.